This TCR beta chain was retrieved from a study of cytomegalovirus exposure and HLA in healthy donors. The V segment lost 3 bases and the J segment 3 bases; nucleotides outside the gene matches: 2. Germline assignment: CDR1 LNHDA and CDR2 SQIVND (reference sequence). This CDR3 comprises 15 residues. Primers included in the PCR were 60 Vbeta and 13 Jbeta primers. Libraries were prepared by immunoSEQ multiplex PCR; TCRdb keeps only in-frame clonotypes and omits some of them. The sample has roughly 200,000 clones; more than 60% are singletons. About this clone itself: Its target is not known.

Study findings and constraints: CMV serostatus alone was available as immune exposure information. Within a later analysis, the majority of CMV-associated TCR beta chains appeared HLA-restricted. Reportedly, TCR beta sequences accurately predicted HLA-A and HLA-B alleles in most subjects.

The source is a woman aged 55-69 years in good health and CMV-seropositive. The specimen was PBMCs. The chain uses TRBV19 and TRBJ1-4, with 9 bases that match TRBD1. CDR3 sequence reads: CASSMGQGPNEKLFF. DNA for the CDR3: TGTGCCAGTAGTATGGGACAGGGTCCTAATGAAAAACTGTTTTTT.